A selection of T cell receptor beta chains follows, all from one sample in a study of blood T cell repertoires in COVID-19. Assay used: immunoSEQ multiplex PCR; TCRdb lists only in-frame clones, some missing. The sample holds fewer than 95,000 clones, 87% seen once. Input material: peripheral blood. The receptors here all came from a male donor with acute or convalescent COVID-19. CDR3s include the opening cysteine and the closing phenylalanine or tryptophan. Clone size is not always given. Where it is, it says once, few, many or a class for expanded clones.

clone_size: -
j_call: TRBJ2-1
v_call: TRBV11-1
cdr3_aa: CASSRTGGHEQFF

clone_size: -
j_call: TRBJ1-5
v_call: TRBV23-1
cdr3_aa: CASRDRSLSNQPQHF

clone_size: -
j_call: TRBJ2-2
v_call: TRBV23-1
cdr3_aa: CASSQVGTANTGELFF

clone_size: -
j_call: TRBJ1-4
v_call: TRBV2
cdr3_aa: CASSQPSGQGFEKLFF

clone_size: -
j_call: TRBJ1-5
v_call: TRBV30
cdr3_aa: CAWTDLGLRIQDLDSNQPQHF

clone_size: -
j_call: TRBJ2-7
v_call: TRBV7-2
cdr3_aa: CASSANQGVEEQYF

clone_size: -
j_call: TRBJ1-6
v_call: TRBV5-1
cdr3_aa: CASSLDSNSPLHF

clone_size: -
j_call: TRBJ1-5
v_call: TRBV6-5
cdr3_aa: CASTDRAYQPQHF

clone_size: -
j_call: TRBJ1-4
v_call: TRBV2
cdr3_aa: CASSDIKNEKLFF

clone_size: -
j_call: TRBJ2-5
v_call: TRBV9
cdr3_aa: CASSAIAGVHSQETQYF

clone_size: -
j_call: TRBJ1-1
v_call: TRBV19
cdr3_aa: CASSDDRGLLGTEAFF

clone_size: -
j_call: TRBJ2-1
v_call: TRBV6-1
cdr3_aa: CASSEQSGNEQFF

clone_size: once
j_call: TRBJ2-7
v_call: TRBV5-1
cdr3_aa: CASSHRQGKWGYEQYF

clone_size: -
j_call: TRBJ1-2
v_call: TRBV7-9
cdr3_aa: CASSLYGRSPDYGYTF

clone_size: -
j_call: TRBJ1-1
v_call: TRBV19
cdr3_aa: CASSKGRNEGSEAFF

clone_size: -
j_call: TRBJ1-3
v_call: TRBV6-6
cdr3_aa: CASNQAEHYGNTIYF

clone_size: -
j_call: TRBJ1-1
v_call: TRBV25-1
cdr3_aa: CASRSTGDMNTEAFF

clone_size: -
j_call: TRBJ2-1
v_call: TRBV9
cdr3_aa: CASSAPPLAGRSGDNEQFF

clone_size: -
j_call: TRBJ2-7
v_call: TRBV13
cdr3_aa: CASSFQGASYEQYF

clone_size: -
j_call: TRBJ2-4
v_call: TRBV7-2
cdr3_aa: CASSLDRAKNIQYF

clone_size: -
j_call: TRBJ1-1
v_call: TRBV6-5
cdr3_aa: CASSYKVQPYTEAFF

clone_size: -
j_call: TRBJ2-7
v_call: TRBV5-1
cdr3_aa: CASSSPTGMGYEQYF

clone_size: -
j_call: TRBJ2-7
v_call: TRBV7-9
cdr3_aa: CASSISASGGYEQYF

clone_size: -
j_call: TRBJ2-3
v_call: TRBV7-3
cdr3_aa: CASSLWRGAGTDTQYF

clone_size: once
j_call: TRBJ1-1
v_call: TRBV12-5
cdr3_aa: CASGHTGGKDTEAFF

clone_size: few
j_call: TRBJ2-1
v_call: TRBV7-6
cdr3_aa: CASSAVPSDEQFF

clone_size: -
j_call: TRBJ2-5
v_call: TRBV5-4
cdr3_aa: CASSLGTIQETQYF

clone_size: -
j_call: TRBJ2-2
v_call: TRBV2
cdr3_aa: CASNPGVAGFGELFF